The 23 T cell receptor beta chains presented below share a single source sample, sequenced in a study of cytomegalovirus exposure and HLA in healthy donors. The PCR contained 60 Vbeta and 13 Jbeta primers. Profiling relied on immunoSEQ multiplex PCR, and the TCRdb table lists in-frame clones only, not all of them. The sample lists roughly 130,000 clones, 70% to 75% occurring once. The sequenced material came from PBMCs. These receptors were collected from a middle-aged woman in good health and CMV-seronegative.

The chain joins TRBV27 to TRBJ2-7, with TRBD2 identical over 14 bases. V trimming: 6 bases; J trimming: 6 bases; junction bases outside the gene matches: 13. CDR3 length equals 17 residues. Looked up from germline, CDR1 is MNHEY and CDR2 is SMNVEV (reference sequence). In DNA, the CDR3 is TGTGCCAGCAGCGTTGGACTAGCGGGGGGCAGAATGAGCGAGCAGTACTTC. Amino acids: CASSVGLAGGRMSEQYF.

This chain uses TRBV6-6 with TRBJ1-1, with D possibly being TRBD1 (5 bases). Germline CDR1 reads MNHNY; CDR2 reads SVGAGI (reference sequence). The CDR3 extends over 15 amino acids. Trimming removed 6 bases at V and 5 bases at J, with 19 bases between. The CDR3 DNA is TGTGCCAGCAGCCGTACGGCCGAGGCAGGGACTGAAGCTTTCTTT. Its translation is CASSRTAEAGTEAFF.

This clone was seen only once. The chain uses TRBV7-8 and TRBJ1-3; 12 positions agree with TRBD1. The CDR3 extends over 18 amino acids. The germline V gene has CDR1 SGHVS and CDR2 FQNEAQ. Germline trimming cut 5 bases from V and 3 bases from J; bases unmatched to any gene: 11. CDR3 residues: CASSPSGTGGSVGNTIYF. The CDR3 bases are TGTGCCAGCAGCCCGTCCGGGACAGGGGGCTCAGTTGGAAACACCATATATTTT.

The V call is TRBV19, the J call TRBJ1-5; D might be TRBD1 (5 bases). This CDR3 is built from 14 residues. Germline V gene sequence: CDR1 LNHDA, CDR2 SQIVND (reference sequence). Trimming took off 6 bases at V and 0 bases at J, with 9 bases between the two ends. CDR3: CASRGQHSNQPQHF. The CDR3 coding sequence is TGTGCCAGTAGGGGGCAGCATAGCAATCAGCCCCAGCATTTT.

The chain couples TRBV2 to TRBJ1-6, with TRBD1 matching 8 bases. The trim removed 4 bases at V and 7 bases at J, leaving 6 bases unmatched. Germline CDR1 SNHLY, CDR2 FYNNEI. The CDR3 runs to 15 residues. The CDR3 sequence: CASSARDRINSPLHF. In nucleotides, the CDR3 is TGTGCCAGCAGTGCCCGGGACAGGATAAATTCACCCCTCCACTTT. The full variable domain, its missing parts supplied by reference TRBV2 and TRBJ1-6, is EPEVTQTPSHQVTQMGQEVILRCVPISNHLYFYWYRQILGQKVEFLVSFYNNEISEKSEIFDDQFSVERPDGSNFTLKIRSTKLEDSAMYFCASSARDRINSPLHFGNGTRLTVT.

The CDR3 spells CASSLDWPGNNSPLHF. Here the CDR3 DNA reads TGTGCCAGCAGCTTAGACTGGCCAGGGAATAATTCACCCCTCCACTTT. This chain connects TRBV7-9 to TRBJ1-6, with a weak D call TRBD1 (5 bases). Germline assignment: CDR1 SEHNR and CDR2 FQNEAQ (reference sequence). Trimming took off 1 base at V and 5 bases at J, with 12 bases between the two ends. This CDR3 region has 16 residues.

This clone was found once. This chain connects TRBV27 to TRBJ1-2; possibly TRBD1 for D (5 bases). Germline V CDR1 and CDR2: MNHEY, SMNVEV (reference sequence). The CDR3 is 13 amino acids. Trimming left V 7 bases short and J 7 bases short, with 16 bases between. The CDR3 is CASMGGRGSGYTF. The CDR3 DNA reads TGTGCCAGCATGGGGGGAAGGGGAAGTGGCTACACCTTC.

J is TRBJ1-5 and V is TRBV28, with unresolved D. The V and J ends lost 2 bases and 1 base respectively, with 6 bases between them. The CDR3 has 14 amino acids. Germline-derived CDR1 and CDR2 are MDHEN and SYDVKM. The CDR3 DNA follows: TGTGCCAGCAGTTTAACAGACAGCAATCAGCCCCAGCATTTT. It is translated as CASSLTDSNQPQHF.

Notes on this clone: Its ends do not fully match the called genes, so a read error is possible. The rearrangement joins TRBV6-4 to TRBJ1-2, with TRBD1 identical over 10 bases. Germline V gene sequence: CDR1 MRHNA, CDR2 SNTAGT. The CDR3 spans 15 residues. CDR3 loop: CASRRQGAGDYGYAF. CDR3 coding DNA: TGTGCCAGCAGGAGACAGGGGGCAGGTGACTATGGCTACGCCTTC.

This chain joins TRBV9 and TRBJ1-4; weak D call: TRBD1 (6 bases). The germline gives CDR1 SGDLS, CDR2 YYNGEE. CDR3 size: 17 residues. Deletions cut 3 bases from V and 6 bases from J, with 21 bases between. The CDR3 nucleotides read TGTGCCAGCAGCGAGAAACAGGGATTCTTGAGTTATGAAAAACTGTTTTTT. It codes for CASSEKQGFLSYEKLFF.

V gene TRBV7-6 combines with J gene TRBJ1-1, with D unclear. CDR3 length: 16 residues. CDR1 is SGHVS and CDR2 is FNYEAQ in the germline V gene. V gave up 2 bases and J gave up 3 bases, with 16 bases separating them. Here the CDR3 DNA reads TGTGCCAGCAGCTTATGGCAGGCGACCTCGGACACTGAAGCTTTCTTT. This encodes CASSLWQATSDTEAFF.

This chain uses TRBV5-6 with TRBJ1-2, with D tentatively TRBD1 (5 bases). V lost 1 base, J lost 4 bases, and 11 bases lay in between. The CDR3 length is 14 residues. CDR1 and CDR2 from the germline V gene are SGHDT and YYEEEE. The CDR3 loop reads CASSLSAGIYGYTF. The CDR3 nucleotides are TGTGCCAGCAGCTTGTCGGCAGGGATCTATGGCTACACCTTC.

The rearrangement uses TRBV9 and TRBJ2-3, with 11 bases fitting TRBD2. V was pared by 3 bases and J by 5 bases, with 17 bases of the junction left unmatched. CDR3 size: 19 residues. Germline CDR1 and CDR2: SGDLS and YYNGEE. The CDR3 spells CASSAGVSGGAAFRDTQYF. The CDR3 DNA sequence: TGTGCCAGCAGCGCAGGCGTTAGCGGGGGGGCGGCTTTTAGAGATACGCAGTATTTT.

The chain's CDR3 is CASSPTTGTDTQYF. CDR3 DNA: TGTGCCAGCAGCCCCACGACAGGCACAGATACGCAGTATTTT. This chain links TRBV9 with TRBJ2-3; perhaps TRBD1 as D (5 bases). Germline values: CDR1 SGDLS, CDR2 YYNGEE. The germline V and J ends were trimmed by 4 bases and 1 base, with 10 bases remaining between them. The CDR3 covers 14 residues.

The chain combines TRBV5-4 with TRBJ1-2; 8 positions match TRBD1. CDR3 length equals 16 residues. V lost 0 bases to trimming and J lost 2 bases; unmatched junction nucleotides: 6. Per germline, CDR1 SGHNT and CDR2 YYREEE (reference sequence). The CDR3: CASSLEAGQANYGYTF. The CDR3 DNA is TGTGCCAGCAGCTTGGAGGCGGGACAGGCGAACTATGGCTACACCTTC.

V is TRBV27 and J is TRBJ1-4, with D hard to call. The CDR3 covers 17 residues. The germline V gene encodes CDR1 MNHEY and CDR2 SMNVEV (reference sequence). The V and J ends lost 4 bases and 8 bases respectively, with 23 bases between them. For the CDR3, the DNA is TGTGCCAGCAGTTCCCTCGGGTCTGAACGAATAGGCGAAAAACTGTTTTTT. It yields the protein CASSSLGSERIGEKLFF.

The gene calls are TRBV15 and TRBJ2-1; 8 positions agree with TRBD2. The germline CDR1 and CDR2 sequences are LNHNV and YYDKDF (reference sequence). V was pared by 0 bases and J by 7 bases, with 8 bases of the junction left unmatched. CDR3 size: 16 residues. The CDR3 sequence: CATSRDNTGGANEQFF. The CDR3 nucleotides read TGTGCCACCAGCAGAGACAACACGGGGGGGGCTAATGAGCAGTTCTTC.

This chain connects TRBV28 to TRBJ1-1; D remains unclear. The V end lost 4 bases, the J end lost 4 bases, and 13 bases lay between the germline ends. The germline CDR1 and CDR2 sequences are MDHEN and SYDVKM. CDR3 length: 14 residues. CDR3 residues: CASSWTNGPTEAFF. The CDR3 coding sequence is TGTGCCAGCAGTTGGACTAACGGACCCACTGAAGCTTTCTTT. Variable domain in full (rest from reference TRBV28 and TRBJ1-1): DVKVTQSSRYLVKRTGEKVFLECVQDMDHENMFWYRQDPGLGLRLIYFSYDVKMKEKGDIPEGYSVSREKKERFSLILESASTNQTSMYLCASSWTNGPTEAFFGQGTRLTVV.

The genes are TRBV7-6 and TRBJ1-2; TRBD1 aligns across 8 bases. The ends lost 1 base at V and 7 bases at J; junction bases unmatched: 5. Germline V gives CDR1 SGHVS, CDR2 FNYEAQ. This CDR3 is built from 14 residues. CDR3 in DNA: TGTGCCAGCAGCTTAGGGACAGGGAATCCTGGCTACACCTTC. Protein sequence: CASSLGTGNPGYTF.

V usage is TRBV4-2 and J usage is TRBJ1-4; D is perhaps TRBD1 (6 bases). Germline-derived CDR1 and CDR2 are LGHNA and YNFKEQ. There are 16 residues in the CDR3. Trimming pared 3 bases from V and 0 bases from J, leaving 11 bases between. In nucleotides, the CDR3 is TGTGCCAGCAGCCACAGACAGGCGGCAACTAATGAAAAACTGTTTTTT. It yields the protein CASSHRQAATNEKLFF.

The V call is TRBV19, the J call TRBJ1-5, with D possibly matching TRBD1 (6 bases). CDR3 length: 14 residues. CDR1 is LNHDA and CDR2 is SQIVND in the germline V gene (reference sequence). V lost 3 bases, J lost 8 bases, and 14 bases lay in between. The CDR3: CASSMGQLTEPQHF. The CDR3 DNA reads as TGTGCCAGTAGTATGGGACAATTAACGGAGCCCCAGCATTTT.

The gene calls are TRBV29-1 and TRBJ2-3; D is uncertain. With 3 bases removed from V and 2 bases from J, the gap between germline ends came to 15 bases. CDR1 and CDR2 from the germline V gene are SQVTM and ANQGSEA. This CDR3 comprises 15 residues. The CDR3 here is CSVEYQQTSTDTQYF. The CDR3 bases are TGCAGCGTTGAGTACCAACAGACCTCCACAGATACGCAGTATTTT.

This chain connects TRBV5-6 to TRBJ2-7; D is possibly TRBD1 (6 bases). The CDR3 sequence is 17 residues long. Germline CDR1 SGHDT, CDR2 YYEEEE. V was clipped by 4 bases and J by 1 base, with 21 bases between them. The CDR3 spells CASSQNKDSFRSYEQYF. DNA for the CDR3: TGTGCCAGCAGCCAGAATAAGGACAGTTTCAGGTCCTACGAGCAGTACTTC.